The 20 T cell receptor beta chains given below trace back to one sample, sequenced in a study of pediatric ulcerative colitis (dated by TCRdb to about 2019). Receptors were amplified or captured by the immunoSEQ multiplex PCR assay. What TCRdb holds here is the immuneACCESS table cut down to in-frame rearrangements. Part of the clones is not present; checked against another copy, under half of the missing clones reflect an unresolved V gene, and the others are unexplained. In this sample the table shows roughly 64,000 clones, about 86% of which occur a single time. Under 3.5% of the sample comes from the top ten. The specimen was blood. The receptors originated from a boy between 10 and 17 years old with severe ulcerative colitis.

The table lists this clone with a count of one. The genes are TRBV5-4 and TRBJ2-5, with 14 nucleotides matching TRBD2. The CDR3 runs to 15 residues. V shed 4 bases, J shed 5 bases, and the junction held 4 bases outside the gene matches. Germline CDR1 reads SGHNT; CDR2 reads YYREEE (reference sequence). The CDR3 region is CASSAGLAGDETQYF. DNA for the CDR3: TGTGCCAGCAGCGCGGGACTAGCGGGAGATGAGACCCAGTACTTC.

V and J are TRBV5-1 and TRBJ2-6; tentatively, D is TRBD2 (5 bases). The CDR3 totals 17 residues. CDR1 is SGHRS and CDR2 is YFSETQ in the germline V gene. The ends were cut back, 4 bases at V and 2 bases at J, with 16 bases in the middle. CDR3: CASSPGWMSAGANVLTF. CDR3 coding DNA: TGCGCCAGCAGCCCGGGATGGATGAGCGCTGGGGCCAACGTCCTGACTTTC.

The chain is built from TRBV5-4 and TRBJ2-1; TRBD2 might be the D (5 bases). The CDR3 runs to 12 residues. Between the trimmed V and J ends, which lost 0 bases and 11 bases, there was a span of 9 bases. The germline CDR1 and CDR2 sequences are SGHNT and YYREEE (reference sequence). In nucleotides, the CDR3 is TGTGCCAGCAGCTTGGAGGTCGGGAAGCAGTTCTTC. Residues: CASSLEVGKQFF.

CDR3 loop: CASGDTLYNEQFF. In nucleotides, the CDR3 is TGTGCCTCGGGGGATACACTCTACAATGAGCAGTTCTTC. The genes are TRBV30 and TRBJ2-1, with a tentative D call TRBD2 (6 bases). The length of the CDR3 is 13 residues. V was pared by 7 bases and J by 3 bases, with 13 bases between. Germline V gives CDR1 GTSNPN, CDR2 SVGIG (reference sequence).

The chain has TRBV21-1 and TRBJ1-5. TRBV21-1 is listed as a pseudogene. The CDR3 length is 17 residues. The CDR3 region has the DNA TGTGCCAGCAGCAAAGGAGGGGGGGATTCCGGCAATCAGCCCCAGCATTTT. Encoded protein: CASSKGGGDSGNQPQHF.

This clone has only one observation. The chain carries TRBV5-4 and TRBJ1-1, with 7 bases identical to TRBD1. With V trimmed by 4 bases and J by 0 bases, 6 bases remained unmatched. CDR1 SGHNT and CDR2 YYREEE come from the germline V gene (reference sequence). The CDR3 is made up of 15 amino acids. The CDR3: CASSPGQKMNTEAFF. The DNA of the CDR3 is TGTGCCAGCAGCCCGGGACAGAAAATGAACACTGAAGCTTTCTTT.

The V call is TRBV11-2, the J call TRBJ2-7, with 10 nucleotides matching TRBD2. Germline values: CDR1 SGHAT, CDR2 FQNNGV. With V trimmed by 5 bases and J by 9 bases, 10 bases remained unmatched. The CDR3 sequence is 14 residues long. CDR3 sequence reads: CASSPGLAILVQYF. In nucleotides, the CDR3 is TGTGCCAGCAGCCCGGGACTAGCGATTTTGGTGCAGTACTTC.

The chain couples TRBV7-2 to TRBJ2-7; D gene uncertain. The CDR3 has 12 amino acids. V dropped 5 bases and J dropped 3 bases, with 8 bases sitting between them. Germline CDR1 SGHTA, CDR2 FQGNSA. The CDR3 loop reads CASSRSNYEQYF. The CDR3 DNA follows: TGTGCCAGCAGCCGAAGTAACTACGAGCAGTACTTC. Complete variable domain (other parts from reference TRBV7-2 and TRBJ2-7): GAGVSQSPSNKVTEKGKDVELRCDPISGHTALYWYRQSLGQGLEFLIYFQGNSAPDKSGLPSDRFSAERTGGSVSTLTIQRTQQEDSAVYLCASSRSNYEQYFGPGTRLTVT.

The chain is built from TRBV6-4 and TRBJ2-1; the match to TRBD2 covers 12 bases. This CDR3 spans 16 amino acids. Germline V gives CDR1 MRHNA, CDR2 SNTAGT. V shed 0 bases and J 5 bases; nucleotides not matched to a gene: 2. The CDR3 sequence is CASSDSGTSGHNEQFF. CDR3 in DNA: TGTGCCAGCAGTGACTCCGGGACTAGCGGGCACAATGAGCAGTTCTTC.

This CDR3 reads CATIRMYQETQYF. CDR3 nucleotide sequence: TGTGCCACCATACGGATGTACCAAGAGACCCAGTACTTC. The chain combines TRBV5-8 with TRBJ2-5; no clear D gene. Germline lookup yields CDR1 SGHTS and CDR2 YDEGEE. V lost 9 bases and J lost 0, with 12 bases in between. The CDR3 totals 13 residues.

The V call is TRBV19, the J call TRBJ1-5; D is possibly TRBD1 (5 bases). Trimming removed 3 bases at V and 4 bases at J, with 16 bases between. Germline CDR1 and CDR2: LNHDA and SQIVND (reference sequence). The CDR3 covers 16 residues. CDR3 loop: CASSIGVRAANQPQHF. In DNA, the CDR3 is TGTGCCAGTAGTATTGGGGTCAGGGCAGCTAATCAGCCCCAGCATTTT.

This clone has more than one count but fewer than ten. As DNA, the CDR3 is TGTGCCAGCAGCTTTCTAACTGACGGGGTAGAGGTCCAGCATTTT. Residues: CASSFLTDGVEVQHF. This chain links TRBV7-9 with TRBJ1-5; D uncertain. V was trimmed by 3 bases and J by 12 bases, leaving 21 bases between them. The germline gives CDR1 SEHNR, CDR2 FQNEAQ (reference sequence). CDR3 length: 15 residues.

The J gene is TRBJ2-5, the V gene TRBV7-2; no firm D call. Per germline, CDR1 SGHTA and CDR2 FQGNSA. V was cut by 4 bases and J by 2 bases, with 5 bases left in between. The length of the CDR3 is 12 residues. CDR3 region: CASSYRQETQYF. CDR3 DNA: TGTGCCAGCAGCTACCGTCAAGAGACCCAGTACTTC.

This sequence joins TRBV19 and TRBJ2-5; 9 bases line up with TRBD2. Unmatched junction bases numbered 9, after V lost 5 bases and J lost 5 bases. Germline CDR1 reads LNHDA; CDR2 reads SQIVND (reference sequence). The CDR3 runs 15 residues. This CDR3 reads CASSGGLAVTETQYF. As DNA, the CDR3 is TGTGCCAGTAGTGGGGGACTAGCTGTTACGGAGACCCAGTACTTC.

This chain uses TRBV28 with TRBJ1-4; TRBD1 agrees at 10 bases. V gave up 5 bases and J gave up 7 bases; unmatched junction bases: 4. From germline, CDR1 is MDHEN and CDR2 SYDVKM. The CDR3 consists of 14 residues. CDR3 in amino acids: CASSDRTGGEKLFF. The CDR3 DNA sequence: TGTGCCAGCAGTGACAGGACAGGGGGTGAAAAACTGTTTTTT.

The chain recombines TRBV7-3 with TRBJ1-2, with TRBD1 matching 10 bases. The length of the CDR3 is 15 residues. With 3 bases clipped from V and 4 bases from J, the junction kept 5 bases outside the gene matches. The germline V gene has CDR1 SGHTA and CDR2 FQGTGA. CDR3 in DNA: TGTGCCAGCAGCTTGACAGGGGGCGCGGGCTATGGCTACACCTTC. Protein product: CASSLTGGAGYGYTF. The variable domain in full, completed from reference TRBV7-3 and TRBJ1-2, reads GAGVSQTPSNKVTEKGKYVELRCDPISGHTALYWYRQSLGQGPEFLIYFQGTGAADDSGLPNDRFFAVRPEGSVSTLKIQRTERGDSAVYLCASSLTGGAGYGYTFGSGTRLTVV.

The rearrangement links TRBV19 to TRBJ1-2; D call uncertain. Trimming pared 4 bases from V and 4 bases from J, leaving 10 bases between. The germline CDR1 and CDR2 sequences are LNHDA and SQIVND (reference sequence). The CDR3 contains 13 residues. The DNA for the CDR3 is TGTGCCAGTAGTACCGCCACTACCTATGGCTACACCTTC. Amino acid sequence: CASSTATTYGYTF.

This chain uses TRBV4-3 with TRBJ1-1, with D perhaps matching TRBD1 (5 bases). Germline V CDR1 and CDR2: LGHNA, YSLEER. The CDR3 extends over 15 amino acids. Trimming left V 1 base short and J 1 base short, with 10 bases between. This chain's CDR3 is CASSQVRGGNTEAFF. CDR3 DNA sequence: TGCGCCAGCAGCCAAGTACGGGGGGGGAACACTGAAGCTTTCTTT.

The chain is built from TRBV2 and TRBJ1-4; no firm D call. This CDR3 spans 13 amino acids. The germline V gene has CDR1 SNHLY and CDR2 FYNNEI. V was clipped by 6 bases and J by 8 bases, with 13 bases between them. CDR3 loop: CASSPSRREKLFF. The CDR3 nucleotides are TGTGCCAGCAGCCCCAGCAGACGGGAAAAACTGTTTTTT.

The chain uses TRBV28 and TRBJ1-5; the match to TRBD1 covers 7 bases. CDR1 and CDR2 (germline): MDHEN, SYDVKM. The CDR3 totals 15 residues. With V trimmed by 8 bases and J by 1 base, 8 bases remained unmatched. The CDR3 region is CASETGTDSNQPQHF. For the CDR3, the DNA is TGTGCCAGCGAGACCGGGACAGACAGCAATCAGCCCCAGCATTTT. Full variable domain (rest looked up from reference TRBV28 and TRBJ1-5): DVKVTQSSRYLVKRTGEKVFLECVQDMDHENMFWYRQDPGLGLRLIYFSYDVKMKEKGDIPEGYSVSREKKERFSLILESASTNQTSMYLCASETGTDSNQPQHFGDGTRLSIL.